This T cell receptor (beta chain) derives from a study of cytotoxic CD8 clonotypes in ibrutinib-treated CLL. Study summary: IGHV unmutated 17 to 18; relapsed/refractory some ten; treatment-naive roughly 14.

Study-wide results and caveats: There were few public clonotypes, and on treatment they contracted or stayed stable. Clonality grew at ibrutinib response; at progression, it decreased back toward baseline.

V lost 0 bases, J lost 15 bases, and 10 bases lay in between. The CDR3 runs to 11 residues. Germline CDR1 and CDR2: SGHDT and YYEEEE. This clone was counted a single time. The antigen remains undetermined. Assay used: immunoSEQ multiplex PCR; TCRdb lists only in-frame clones, some missing. The table shows about 200,000 clones, with just over 70% occurring only once. Source: PBMCs, taken after 12 months of ibrutinib treatment. The V call is TRBV5-6, the J call TRBJ2-1; unclear D gene. This receptor was obtained from a human donor with chronic lymphocytic leukemia. For the CDR3, the DNA is TGTGCCAGCAGCTTGGCCGCCCGTTCGTTCTTC. This sequence encodes CASSLAARSFF. The complete variable domain, with remaining parts taken from reference TRBV5-6 and TRBJ2-1, reads DAGVTQSPTHLIKTRGQQVTLRCSPKSGHDTVSWYQQALGQGPQFIFQYYEEEERQRGNFPDRFSGHQFPNYSSELNVNALLLGDSALYLCASSLAARSFFGPGTRLTVL.